Presented here are 17 T cell receptor beta chains from one specimen sequenced in a study of blood T cell repertoires in COVID-19. Method: immunoSEQ multiplex PCR; TCRdb's copy keeps in-frame clones and lacks some. The data hold around 170,000 clones, with approximately 79% observed a single time. The sequenced sample was peripheral blood. The receptors come from a man aged 25 to 45 with active or convalescent COVID-19.

This chain links TRBV24-1 with TRBJ2-2; TRBD1 aligns across 10 bases. The germline CDR1 and CDR2 sequences are KGHDR and SFDVKD. The CDR3 is made up of 18 amino acids. Trimming removed 3 bases from V and 6 bases from J; junction bases left unmatched: 12. CDR3: CATSDSTGTGVLAGELFF. CDR3 bases: TGTGCCACCAGTGATAGTACCGGGACAGGGGTATTAGCCGGGGAGCTGTTTTTT.

V and J are TRBV2 and TRBJ1-1; a weak D match, TRBD1 (5 bases). Germline values: CDR1 SNHLY, CDR2 FYNNEI. There are 13 residues in the CDR3. V lost 3 bases and J 4 bases, leaving 9 bases between the germline ends. The CDR3 bases are TGTGCCAGCAGTGAGGCCAGGGTCACTGAAGCTTTCTTT. Protein: CASSEARVTEAFF.

This clone was detected a few times. This chain uses TRBV4-1 with TRBJ2-1; 10 bases map to TRBD1. Per the germline V gene, CDR1 is MGHRA and CDR2 is YSYEKL. J lost 6 bases, V lost 4 bases, and 6 bases had no gene match. The CDR3 is 15 residues long. The DNA for the CDR3 is TGCGCCAGCAGCCGTGACGGGACAGGGGTCAATGAGCAGTTCTTC. This gives the protein CASSRDGTGVNEQFF.

This chain connects TRBV28 to TRBJ1-1; 7 bases are a match to TRBD1. The CDR3 loop spans 17 amino acids. V shed 5 bases, J shed 0 bases, and the junction held 12 bases outside the gene matches. Per the germline V gene, CDR1 is MDHEN and CDR2 is SYDVKM. The CDR3 sequence: CASSRPGTAVMNTEAFF. CDR3 nucleotide sequence: TGTGCCAGCAGTCGACCCGGGACAGCCGTCATGAACACTGAAGCTTTCTTT.

This rearrangement joins TRBV5-1 to TRBJ1-1; TRBD1 agrees at 11 bases. Germline-derived CDR1 and CDR2 are SGHRS and YFSETQ. Trimming at V came to 3 bases and at J to 1 base, leaving 11 bases not matched to a gene. The CDR3 runs 18 residues. This chain's CDR3 is CASSSILGQGARNTEAFF. The CDR3 DNA reads TGCGCCAGCAGCTCAATCTTAGGACAGGGGGCTAGGAACACTGAAGCTTTCTTT.

The genes are TRBV4-1 and TRBJ2-7; 9 positions match TRBD1. Germline V gene data show CDR1 as MGHRA and CDR2 as YSYEKL. The CDR3 runs to 15 residues. Trimming removed 3 bases from V and 3 bases from J; junction bases left unmatched: 6. In DNA form, the CDR3 reads TGCGCCAGCAGCCAGGAGGGACAGGGATTCTACGAGCAGTACGTC. It encodes CASSQEGQGFYEQYV.

J is TRBJ2-3 and V is TRBV7-8, with 8 bases fitting TRBD1. The CDR3 consists of 15 residues. The germline V gene has CDR1 SGHVS and CDR2 FQNEAQ. The J segment lost 4 bases and the V segment lost 6 bases, leaving 9 bases of the junction unmatched. The CDR3 nucleotides are TGTGCCAGCAGAGCGGACAGGGAAGGGGCAGATACGCAGTATTTT. Residues: CASRADREGADTQYF.

This clone was seen once. The J gene is TRBJ2-7, the V gene TRBV27; 8 nucleotides agree with TRBD1. The CDR3 spans 14 residues. The V and J ends lost 0 bases and 3 bases, in that order; junction bases with no gene match: 1. Germline V gene sequence: CDR1 MNHEY, CDR2 SMNVEV (reference sequence). The CDR3 DNA sequence: TGTGCCAGCAGTTTATCGGGACAGGTCTACGAGCAGTACTTC. Its translation: CASSLSGQVYEQYF.

This chain uses TRBV10-3 with TRBJ1-6; D remains unclear. Trimming removed 3 bases at V and 8 bases at J, with 8 bases between. The germline V gene has CDR1 ENHRY and CDR2 SYGVKD. The CDR3 sequence is 13 residues long. The CDR3 DNA reads TGTGCCATCAGTGATGTACTAGATTCACCCCTCCACTTT. Translation gives CAISDVLDSPLHF.

Only a few counts were recorded for this clone. This chain links TRBV5-1 with TRBJ2-1, with 11 bases that match TRBD2. V shed 8 bases and J 2 bases; nucleotides not matched to a gene: 6. The CDR3 sequence is 15 residues long. CDR1 is SGHRS, CDR2 YFSETQ, per germline. For the CDR3, the DNA is TGCGCCAGTACAACTAGCGGGAGCCCCTACAATGAGCAGTTCTTC. This sequence encodes CASTTSGSPYNEQFF. The variable domain in full, with the rest retrieved from reference TRBV5-1 and TRBJ2-1, is KAGVTQTPRYLIKTRGQQVTLSCSPISGHRSVSWYQQTPGQGLQFLFEYFSETQRNKGNFPGRFSGRQFSNSRSEMNVSTLELGDSALYLCASTTSGSPYNEQFFGPGTRLTVL.

The chain has TRBV19 and TRBJ2-3; 9 bases align to TRBD1. Germline CDR1 reads LNHDA; CDR2 reads SQIVND (reference sequence). Germline trimming cut 7 bases from V and 1 base from J; bases unmatched to any gene: 6. This CDR3 contains 15 residues. CDR3 DNA: TGTGCCAGTAACCAACAGGGGGCTCGCACAGATACGCAGTATTTT. Protein sequence: CASNQQGARTDTQYF.

V is TRBV21-1 and J is TRBJ1-2; the D call TRBD1 from the table was never checked on the DNA. TRBV21-1 is a listed pseudogene. CDR3 length: 20 residues. CDR3 region: CASSKAMRGIHTPSAHGYTF. The CDR3 DNA reads TGTGCCAGCAGCAAAGCGATGAGGGGGATTCACACACCCTCCGCCCATGGCTACACCTTC.

The genes are TRBV5-1 and TRBJ1-3, with 7 bases fitting TRBD1. The CDR3 sequence is 14 residues long. Per germline, CDR1 SGHRS and CDR2 YFSETQ. Trimming cost V 5 bases and J 1 base; bases outside gene matches: 3. CDR3 bases: TGCGCCAGCAGGACAGGGTCTTCTGGAAACACCATATATTTT. Protein product: CASRTGSSGNTIYF.

The V call is TRBV19, the J call TRBJ2-5, with 9 bases aligning to TRBD1. V trimming: 6 bases; J trimming: 7 bases; junction bases outside the gene matches: 9. The CDR3 has 14 amino acids. Per germline, CDR1 LNHDA and CDR2 SQIVND (reference sequence). The CDR3 region has the DNA TGTGCCAGTAGAGAACAGGGGGCGCCTTCGACCCAGTACTTC. Encoded protein: CASREQGAPSTQYF.

The chain is built from TRBV5-1 and TRBJ1-2; D might be TRBD1 (6 bases). The ends were cut back, 0 bases at V and 8 bases at J, with 20 bases in the middle. This CDR3 has 16 residues. Germline V gene sequence: CDR1 SGHRS, CDR2 YFSETQ. CDR3 amino acids: CASSLEGGGRTNGYTF. The CDR3 nucleotides read TGCGCCAGCAGCTTGGAAGGGGGAGGGAGGACGAACGGCTACACCTTC.

This chain joins TRBV28 and TRBJ2-5; the D is unclear. The CDR3 sequence is 11 residues long. CDR1 is MDHEN and CDR2 is SYDVKM in the germline V gene. Deletions cut 3 bases from V and 10 bases from J, with 9 bases between. The chain's CDR3 is CASSFLSIQYF. As DNA, the CDR3 is TGTGCCAGCAGTTTTTTGAGTATCCAGTACTTC.

V gene TRBV20-1 combines with J gene TRBJ1-5; D possibly corresponds to TRBD1 (5 bases). The V and J ends lost 3 bases and 7 bases respectively, with 13 bases between them. Germline-derived CDR1 and CDR2 are DFQATT and SNEGSKA (reference sequence). The CDR3 has 13 residues. In nucleotides, the CDR3 is TGCAGTGCTAGTCCGGGCCAGGGCCAGCCCCAGCATTTT. Its protein product is CSASPGQGQPQHF.